A single sample gave rise to the 30 T cell receptor beta chains below, sequenced in a study of liver allograft versus peripheral blood T cells. In the study overall: Intrahepatic T cell receptor repertoires from transplanted livers were compared against repertoires in recipients' peripheral blood.

TCRdb reanalysed the reads using MiXCR and keeps one entry per CDR3 protein. The table includes about 3,500 distinct CDR3 sequences, approximately 14% detected once. These receptors were obtained from a human patient who had a liver transplant. Some of the T cells may derive from the graft donor.

Relative to its sample, this clonotype is medium-sized. The rearrangement uses TRBV19 and TRBJ1-2, with a possible D match to TRBD1 (5 bases). Trimming cost V 6 bases and J 2 bases, with 19 bases left between them. CDR1 and CDR2 (germline): LNHDA, SQIVND (reference sequence). The CDR3 spans 16 residues. CDR3 DNA sequence: TGTGCCAGTAGGAGACTCGGGACGGCAGGAAACTATGGCTACACCTTC. Its translation: CASRRLGTAGNYGYTF. The full variable domain, completed using reference TRBV19 and TRBJ1-2, is DGGITQSPKYLFRKEGQNVTLSCEQNLNHDAMYWYRQDPGQGLRLIYYSQIVNDFQKGDIAEGYSVSREKKESFPLTVTSAQKNPTAFYLCASRRLGTAGNYGYTFGSGTRLTVV.

The V call is TRBV20-1, the J call TRBJ2-3; 14 bases map to TRBD2. Germline V CDR1 and CDR2: DFQATT, SNEGSKA (reference sequence). V lost 3 bases and J lost 4; bases outside the gene matches: 12. The CDR3 has 18 residues. CDR3 loop: CSAREGRLAGGRADTQYF. In nucleotides, the CDR3 is TGCAGTGCTAGGGAGGGGCGACTAGCGGGAGGGCGGGCAGATACGCAGTATTTT.

This clonotype rates as large. The chain joins TRBV18 to TRBJ1-1; D remains ambiguous. The CDR3 consists of 12 residues. The V gene's germline CDR1 is KGHSH and CDR2 LQKENI. V was pared by 9 bases and J by 3 bases, with 11 bases between. As DNA, the CDR3 is TGTGCCAGTTTGGGATCATACACTGAAGCTTTCTTT. Translation gives CASLGSYTEAFF.

This clonotype was recorded many times. The V call is TRBV12-5, the J call TRBJ1-1; no definite D call. The CDR3 runs to 13 residues. Germline CDR1 is LGHNT and CDR2 is FRNRAP. The V and J ends lost 10 bases and 0 bases respectively, with 12 bases between them. CDR3 sequence: CATLRLLNTEAFF. CDR3 coding DNA: TGTGCTACCCTAAGACTACTGAACACTGAAGCTTTCTTT.

This clonotype ranks as medium-sized. This chain connects TRBV24-1 to TRBJ2-2; 10 bases are a match to TRBD2. The V and J ends lost 4 bases and 4 bases, in that order; junction bases with no gene match: 8. CDR1 and CDR2 (germline): KGHDR, SFDVKD. CDR3 length equals 17 residues. The DNA of the CDR3 is TGTGCCACCAGTGAGGCCCCTAGCGGGGGAGTCACCGGGGAGCTGTTTTTT. Protein sequence: CATSEAPSGGVTGELFF.

In this sample, this clonotype turned up a few times. This chain uses TRBV12-3 or TRBV12-4 with TRBJ1-3; 7 nucleotides agree with TRBD1. The V and J ends lost 5 bases and 1 base, in that order; junction bases with no gene match: 17. This CDR3 spans 19 amino acids. CDR3 bases: TGTGCCAGCAGTCCACCCGACAGGGTATCGATTGTGTCTGGAAACACCATATATTTT. Amino acids: CASSPPDRVSIVSGNTIYF.

The chain is built from TRBV20-1 and TRBJ1-2; 10 bases match TRBD1. The V and J ends lost 1 base and 8 bases, in that order; junction bases with no gene match: 10. The CDR3 is made up of 15 amino acids. CDR1 is DFQATT, CDR2 SNEGSKA, per germline (reference sequence). The CDR3 sequence: CSARASGTGVWGYTF. The CDR3 region has the DNA TGCAGTGCTAGAGCTTCCGGGACAGGGGTTTGGGGCTACACCTTC.

This clonotype rates as large (0.1 to 1%). This chain uses TRBV19 with TRBJ1-2; the D gene is possibly TRBD1 (5 bases). This CDR3 contains 14 residues. V lost 6 bases and J 3 bases, leaving 14 bases between the germline ends. CDR1 and CDR2 (germline): LNHDA, SQIVND (reference sequence). The DNA of the CDR3 is TGTGCCAGTAGCAGGGAAGGTCTGGACTATGGCTACACCTTC. Its protein is CASSREGLDYGYTF.

This clonotype is termed medium-sized. This chain joins TRBV19 and TRBJ2-5; possible D gene TRBD1, 6 bases. The CDR3 sequence is 13 residues long. The V gene lost 5 bases and the J gene lost 1 base, with 8 bases spanning the gap. Germline CDR1 and CDR2: LNHDA and SQIVND (reference sequence). Here the CDR3 reads CASSGGFQETQYF. Here the CDR3 DNA reads TGTGCCAGTAGTGGGGGCTTCCAAGAGACCCAGTACTTC.

Within the sample, this clonotype is medium-sized. This chain joins TRBV28 and TRBJ1-2; 7 nucleotides align to TRBD1. CDR1 MDHEN and CDR2 SYDVKM come from the germline V gene. V was clipped by 4 bases and J by 2 bases; unmatched bases: 4. The CDR3 extends over 14 amino acids. The CDR3: CASSSGTANYGYTF. CDR3 DNA: TGTGCCAGCAGTTCCGGGACAGCCAACTATGGCTACACCTTC.

This clonotype counts as medium-sized. V is TRBV6-6 and J is TRBJ2-7; TRBD2 matches 8 bases. Germline CDR1 and CDR2: MNHNY and SVGAGI (reference sequence). J lost 6 bases, V lost 0 bases, and 4 bases had no gene match. This CDR3 is built from 14 residues. CDR3 nucleotides: TGTGCCAGCAGTTACTCGGGACTAGTAGTCGAGCAGTACTTC. As protein: CASSYSGLVVEQYF.

This clonotype is classed as medium-sized (0.01 to 0.1%). The chain recombines TRBV6-5 with TRBJ1-1; 7 bases are a match to TRBD1. J gave up 0 bases and V 6 bases, and 7 bases lay outside the gene matches. CDR1 is MNHEY, CDR2 SVGAGI, per germline. The CDR3 runs 15 residues. CDR3 sequence (DNA): TGTGCCAGCAGGAGACAGGGTGGTTTGAACACTGAAGCTTTCTTT. Protein: CASRRQGGLNTEAFF.

This chain joins TRBV6-1 and TRBJ1-2; D unclear. The V end lost 2 bases, the J end lost 5 bases, and 18 bases lay between the germline ends. Germline CDR1 reads MNHNS; CDR2 reads SASEGT. This CDR3 is 16 amino acids long. The CDR3 sequence: CASSESGDSETYGYTF. CDR3 DNA sequence: TGTGCCAGCAGTGAATCGGGAGACTCCGAGACTTATGGCTACACCTTC.

This clonotype is judged medium-sized. The CDR3 here is CATSRGQGGGYGYTF. DNA for the CDR3: TGTGCCACCAGCAGGGGACAGGGAGGTGGCTATGGCTACACCTTC. This chain joins TRBV15 and TRBJ1-2; 9 nucleotides match TRBD1. V gave up 3 bases and J gave up 4 bases; unmatched junction bases: 6. Germline V lookup: CDR1 LNHNV, CDR2 YYDKDF (reference sequence). The CDR3 is made up of 15 amino acids.

This clonotype has just a few counts. The chain uses TRBV28 and TRBJ2-7, with D unclear. The V and J ends lost 3 bases and 2 bases respectively, with 5 bases between them. The CDR3 totals 12 residues. Germline V gene lookup returns CDR1 MDHEN and CDR2 SYDVKM. The CDR3 nucleotides read TGTGCCAGCAGTTTGCGTCCCTACGAGCAGTACTTC. Encoded protein: CASSLRPYEQYF. The full variable domain, with the rest looked up from reference TRBV28 and TRBJ2-7, is DVKVTQSSRYLVKRTGEKVFLECVQDMDHENMFWYRQDPGLGLRLIYFSYDVKMKEKGDIPEGYSVSREKKERFSLILESASTNQTSMYLCASSLRPYEQYFGPGTRLTVT.

This clonotype came up a few times. V and J are TRBV5-4 and TRBJ2-5; 8 bases are shared with TRBD2. Germline loops: CDR1 SGHNT, CDR2 YYREEE (reference sequence). The CDR3 loop spans 15 amino acids. J lost 5 bases, V lost 2 bases, and 8 bases had no gene match. CDR3 protein: CASSFLAGGSETQYF. The CDR3 region has the DNA TGTGCCAGCAGCTTTCTGGCGGGAGGTTCGGAGACCCAGTACTTC.

This clonotype appeared many times. The chain uses TRBV20-1 and TRBJ2-5; maybe TRBD1 (5 bases). Germline V lookup: CDR1 DFQATT, CDR2 SNEGSKA (reference sequence). Trimming removed 8 bases from V and 4 bases from J, with 11 bases in between. CDR3 length: 11 amino acids. CDR3 amino acids: CSPVDRETQYF. CDR3 sequence (DNA): TGCAGTCCCGTAGACAGAGAGACCCAGTACTTC.

The sample holds a few counts of this clonotype. The chain is built from TRBV28 and TRBJ2-5; the D gene is possibly TRBD2 (5 bases). The CDR3 is made up of 15 amino acids. V was shortened by 0 bases and J by 3 bases, with 11 bases between the two germline ends. Per germline, CDR1 MDHEN and CDR2 SYDVKM. DNA of the CDR3: TGTGCCAGCAGTTTATGGGGAGCCGGAGAAGAGACCCAGTACTTC. This encodes CASSLWGAGEETQYF.

This clonotype is classed as medium-sized. V usage is TRBV18 and J usage is TRBJ1-3; no definite D call. V was shortened by 3 bases and J by 5 bases, with 14 bases between the two germline ends. This CDR3 comprises 15 residues. Germline CDR1 reads KGHSH; CDR2 reads LQKENI. Written as DNA, the CDR3 is TGTGCCAGCTCACCGACTCGGGGTCCTAGAAACACCATATATTTT. Its translation is CASSPTRGPRNTIYF.

This clonotype is categorized as medium-sized. The CDR3 loop is CASSEFLGRQGARYGYTF. In DNA form, the CDR3 reads TGTGCCAGCAGTGAATTCTTAGGGCGGCAGGGGGCGCGGTATGGCTACACCTTC. The chain uses TRBV6-1 and TRBJ1-2, with 8 positions matching TRBD1. The CDR3 has 18 amino acids. Germline assignment: CDR1 MNHNS and CDR2 SASEGT. Unmatched junction bases numbered 16, after V lost 2 bases and J lost 5 bases.

Turning to this clonotype: A read error may explain this, as a much larger clone is one base away. In DNA, the CDR3 is TGTGCCAGCAGTTACTCGACGGCTGGAAACACCATATATTTT. Translation gives CASSYSTAGNTIYF. This chain links TRBV6-6 with TRBJ1-3; D is uncertain. This CDR3 is 14 amino acids long. The germline gives CDR1 MNHNY, CDR2 SVGAGI (reference sequence). Trimming pared 0 bases from V and 2 bases from J, leaving 5 bases between.

This rearrangement joins TRBV20-1 to TRBJ1-2; 7 bases are a match to TRBD1. Germline V gene data show CDR1 as DFQATT and CDR2 as SNEGSKA (reference sequence). The CDR3 consists of 14 residues. The ends lost 3 bases at V and 2 bases at J; junction bases unmatched: 6. CDR3 residues: CSASPPGQNYGYTF. The CDR3 nucleotides are TGCAGTGCTAGTCCCCCGGGACAGAACTATGGCTACACCTTC.

This clonotype has a handful of counts. The chain couples TRBV27 to TRBJ1-5; D perhaps matches TRBD1 (5 bases). Per the germline V gene, CDR1 is MNHEY and CDR2 is SMNVEV (reference sequence). The ends were cut back, 8 bases at V and 1 base at J, with 15 bases in the middle. There are 15 residues in the CDR3. Here the CDR3 reads CASRPHRDSNQPQHF. In DNA, the CDR3 is TGTGCCAGCCGCCCCCACCGGGACAGCAATCAGCCCCAGCATTTT.

Sample share makes this clonotype medium-sized. The chain joins TRBV6-5 to TRBJ1-1; weak D call: TRBD1 (5 bases). Germline values: CDR1 MNHEY, CDR2 SVGAGI. V was pared by 6 bases and J by 8 bases, with 19 bases between. The CDR3 has 14 amino acids. Written as DNA, the CDR3 is TGTGCCAGCAGGGGACCGGAGTGGCAGGCAGAAGCTTTCTTT. It encodes CASRGPEWQAEAFF.

In its sample, this clonotype ranks as medium-sized. This sequence joins TRBV6-6 and TRBJ2-5; the D is unclear. V was cut by 0 bases and J by 4 bases, with 12 bases left in between. Germline V gene data show CDR1 as MNHNY and CDR2 as SVGAGI (reference sequence). The CDR3 has 15 residues. The CDR3 bases are TGTGCCAGCAGTTACTCGATGGTGGCCGTAGAGACCCAGTACTTC. It translates to CASSYSMVAVETQYF.

This clonotype is deemed medium-sized. The V call is TRBV18, the J call TRBJ1-6; D not certain. Trimming cost V 2 bases and J 7 bases, with 9 bases left between them. This CDR3 is built from 14 residues. Germline V gene data show CDR1 as KGHSH and CDR2 as LQKENI. CDR3 loop: CASSPKGWNSPLHF. CDR3 nucleotides: TGTGCCAGCTCACCAAAGGGTTGGAATTCACCCCTCCACTTT.

V gene TRBV2 combines with J gene TRBJ1-6; D not certain. CDR1 and CDR2 (germline): SNHLY, FYNNEI. The CDR3 covers 15 residues. V lost 5 bases, J lost 0 bases, and 8 bases lay in between. As DNA, the CDR3 is TGTGCCAGCAGTACATACCACTCCTATAATTCACCCCTCCACTTT. The encoded protein is CASSTYHSYNSPLHF.

This clonotype ranks as medium-sized (0.01 to 0.1%). J is TRBJ2-1 and V is TRBV5-6; D not resolved. The CDR3 has 11 residues. Looked up from germline, CDR1 is SGHDT and CDR2 is YYEEEE. The ends were cut back, 2 bases at V and 5 bases at J, with 2 bases in the middle. The CDR3 sequence: CASSFDNEQFF. CDR3 DNA: TGTGCCAGCAGCTTCGACAATGAGCAGTTCTTC.

Relative to its sample, this clonotype is medium-sized. The chain couples TRBV18 to TRBJ1-5; D unresolved. The V gene's germline CDR1 is KGHSH and CDR2 LQKENI. V lost 4 bases and J lost 1, with 8 bases in between. The length of the CDR3 is 14 residues. The CDR3 sequence is CASSQQPSNQPQHF. CDR3 nucleotides: TGTGCCAGCTCACAACAACCGAGCAATCAGCCCCAGCATTTT.

In this sample, this clonotype turned up a few times. Here the CDR3 reads CASSSPGGENYEQYF. CDR3 in DNA: TGTGCCAGCAGCTCCCCAGGGGGCGAAAACTACGAGCAGTACTTC. V and J are TRBV5-6 and TRBJ2-7; 8 bases align to TRBD1. CDR1 SGHDT and CDR2 YYEEEE come from the germline V gene. V trimming: 3 bases; J trimming: 3 bases; junction bases outside the gene matches: 8. The length of the CDR3 is 15 residues.